Sequencing of this TCR beta chain was carried out in a study of response to subunit inactivated influenza vaccine. Study conclusions and caveats: There was a suggestion from the authors that each seasonal influenza vaccination recruits few new T cells.

The CDR3 runs 15 residues. Per germline, CDR1 SGDLS and CDR2 YYNGEE. Deletions cut 0 bases from V and 5 bases from J, with 9 bases between. To note about this clonotype: What it binds is unknown.

TCRdb ran MiXCR on the RT-PCR reads and lists one entry per CDR3 protein. Counted here are 650,000 or so distinct CDR3 sequences, 12% to 15% occurring once; the ten biggest clones make up approximately 7.6%. Source: PBMCs from blood, taken 14 to 15 days before vaccination. The sequence was collected from a man aged 50 to 59 who received an inactivated influenza vaccine. The chain is built from TRBV9 and TRBJ1-6; D call uncertain. This chain's CDR3 is CASSVGQVDNSPLHF. In DNA, the CDR3 is TGTGCCAGCAGCGTAGGGCAGGTCGATAATTCACCCCTCCACTTT.